This T cell receptor beta chain emerged from a study of ipilimumab plus nivolumab after autologous stem cell transplantation. Regarding the study as a whole: TCR repertoire, Treg phenotype and gut microbiota reportedly support more study of this approach.

CDR1 and CDR2 (germline): KGHSH, LQKENI. CDR3 length: 14 amino acids. V dropped 1 base and J dropped 9 bases, with 13 bases sitting between them. With regard to this clone: Its antigen remains unknown.

Starting 14 to 28 days after autologous transplant, ipilimumab 1 mg/kg was given. Method: immunoSEQ multiplex PCR; TCRdb's copy keeps in-frame clones and lacks some. Here the sample spans roughly 45,000 clones, around nine tenths being singletons. This rearrangement joins TRBV18 to TRBJ2-1, with D uncertain. The sequenced sample was PBMCs, obtained in a trial of ipilimumab plus nivolumab as post-transplant consolidation. This TCR was sampled from a male donor with multiple myeloma. The chain's CDR3 is CASSPLERQGEQFF. For the CDR3, the DNA is TGTGCCAGCTCACCACTCGAACGCCAAGGTGAGCAGTTCTTC.